A single sample is the source of the 18 T cell receptor beta chains below, sequenced in a study of human thymus T cells. Obtained as resections during corrective heart surgery, the thymus tissue was then studied. Using immunoSEQ multiplex PCR, the repertoire was profiled, and TCRdb retains in-frame clones only, with some absent. Of 86,000 or so clones in the sample, roughly 96% were seen once. Sequenced material: thymus tissue. These receptors came from a boy younger than two with a congenital heart defect but otherwise immunologically healthy.

The CDR3 is CASSVPADPIKGQSTDTQYF. CDR3 bases: TGTGCCAGCAGCGTACCAGCCGACCCAATAAAGGGACAGAGCACAGATACGCAGTATTTT. The rearrangement links TRBV9 to TRBJ2-3; 7 bases map to TRBD1. The V gene end was trimmed by 1 base and the J gene end by 0 bases; junction bases not matched to a gene: 17. Germline CDR1 SGDLS, CDR2 YYNGEE. The CDR3 contains 20 residues.

V gene TRBV28 combines with J gene TRBJ2-2, with a possible D match to TRBD2 (6 bases). Germline CDR1 MDHEN, CDR2 SYDVKM. Between the trimmed V and J ends, which lost 8 bases and 1 base, there was a span of 14 bases. This CDR3 has 15 amino acids. CDR3 in amino acids: CASRGTPLNTGELFF. The CDR3 DNA sequence: TGTGCCAGCCGGGGGACGCCCTTGAACACCGGGGAGCTGTTTTTT.

This chain connects TRBV4-2 to TRBJ2-4, with TRBD1 as a possible D gene (6 bases). V was shortened by 1 base and J by 4 bases, with 11 bases between the two germline ends. Germline V gene sequence: CDR1 LGHNA, CDR2 YNFKEQ. The CDR3 is made up of 15 amino acids. The CDR3 sequence: CASSQVSGQKNIQYF. CDR3 in DNA: TGTGCCAGCAGCCAAGTATCAGGACAGAAAAACATTCAGTACTTC.

The V gene is TRBV30, the J gene TRBJ2-1; 8 nucleotides agree with TRBD2. With V trimmed by 2 bases and J by 5 bases, 8 bases remained unmatched. This CDR3 has 15 amino acids. CDR1 GTSNPN and CDR2 SVGIG come from the germline V gene (reference sequence). The CDR3 sequence is CAWSKERGTHNEQFF. As DNA, the CDR3 is TGTGCCTGGAGTAAGGAGCGGGGGACACACAATGAGCAGTTCTTC.

For this clone: A junction boundary mismatches the germline segment, possibly from a read error. The chain couples TRBV27 to TRBJ2-1, with 10 bases matching TRBD1. This CDR3 is 16 amino acids long. In germline, CDR1 is MNHEY, CDR2 SMNVEV (reference sequence). This CDR3 is CATSKFGTGVRDEQFF. For the CDR3, the DNA is TGTGCCACCAGTAAATTCGGGACAGGGGTAAGGGATGAGCAGTTCTTC.

The V gene is TRBV4-1, the J gene TRBJ2-7, with 7 nucleotides matching TRBD2. Germline values: CDR1 MGHRA, CDR2 YSYEKL. Trimming took 2 bases from V and 6 from J; bases not matched to a gene: 13. This CDR3 comprises 16 residues. CDR3 nucleotides: TGCGCCAGCAGCCAAAATCGGGCTAGCGGTTTCGGCGAGCAGTACTTC. Its translation is CASSQNRASGFGEQYF.

The J gene is TRBJ1-1, the V gene TRBV4-3, with TRBD1 matching 9 bases. CDR3 length equals 16 residues. The V segment lost 4 bases and the J segment 6 bases; nucleotides outside the gene matches: 12. CDR1 is LGHNA, CDR2 YSLEER, per germline. Here the CDR3 reads CASSRQSGQGGSEAFF. The CDR3 DNA sequence: TGCGCCAGCAGCCGACAGTCGGGACAGGGAGGCTCTGAAGCTTTCTTT.

This clone has just one count. The chain uses TRBV7-9 and TRBJ2-7; D may be TRBD1 (5 bases). The CDR3 length is 14 residues. The V gene lost 5 bases and the J gene lost 2 bases, with 13 bases spanning the gap. Germline values: CDR1 SEHNR, CDR2 FQNEAQ (reference sequence). DNA of the CDR3: TGTGCCAGCAGCCGCATCGACAGCCCCTACGAGCAGTACTTC. Residues: CASSRIDSPYEQYF.

The rearrangement uses TRBV6-5 and TRBJ1-2, with 7 bases lining up with TRBD1. The CDR3 runs to 13 residues. CDR1 and CDR2 (germline): MNHEY, SVGAGI. The V gene end was trimmed by 4 bases and the J gene end by 8 bases; junction bases not matched to a gene: 7. CDR3 amino acids: CASSWPTGKGYTF. The CDR3 DNA reads as TGTGCCAGCAGTTGGCCGACAGGGAAAGGCTACACCTTC.

The chain uses TRBV5-4 and TRBJ1-1, with 12 bases aligning to TRBD1. The J segment lost 0 bases and the V segment lost 0 bases, leaving 9 bases of the junction unmatched. The CDR3 has 19 amino acids. CDR1 and CDR2 (germline): SGHNT, YYREEE (reference sequence). The CDR3 protein is CASSLAGTGGPELNTEAFF. The CDR3 nucleotides read TGTGCCAGCAGCTTGGCTGGGACAGGGGGCCCGGAACTGAACACTGAAGCTTTCTTT.

This clone appeared a single time. V gene TRBV9 combines with J gene TRBJ2-3; a weak D match, TRBD2 (6 bases). The CDR3 sequence is 16 residues long. Trimming left V 3 bases short and J 2 bases short, with 16 bases between. Germline CDR1 is SGDLS and CDR2 is YYNGEE. The CDR3 here is CASSGGLRGITDTQYF. The CDR3 nucleotides read TGTGCCAGCAGCGGAGGTTTACGGGGGATCACAGATACGCAGTATTTT.

The chain couples TRBV6-1 to TRBJ1-1, with TRBD1 matching over 9 bases. The CDR3 spans 16 residues. In germline, CDR1 is MNHNS, CDR2 SASEGT. Losses at the gene ends were 3 bases for V and 6 bases for J; bases not matched to a gene: 11. The CDR3 nucleotides read TGTGCCAGCAGTGATGGCCCCGGGACAGGGAGGCCTGAAGCTTTCTTT. Translating gives CASSDGPGTGRPEAFF.

This clone was found a few times. This chain's CDR3 is CASRSDRSYSYNEQFF. The DNA for the CDR3 is TGTGCCAGCAGATCCGACAGATCTTACTCCTACAATGAGCAGTTCTTC. The rearrangement uses TRBV28 and TRBJ2-1, with a weak D call TRBD1 (5 bases). The CDR3 totals 16 residues. Germline-derived CDR1 and CDR2 are MDHEN and SYDVKM. The ends were cut back, 6 bases at V and 0 bases at J, with 15 bases in the middle.

The V and J genes are TRBV7-9 and TRBJ1-2, with D unclear. The V end lost 5 bases, the J end lost 8 bases, and 12 bases lay between the germline ends. The germline V gene has CDR1 SEHNR and CDR2 FQNEAQ (reference sequence). The CDR3 is 12 residues long. This CDR3 is CASSRVDGGYTF. The DNA of the CDR3 is TGTGCCAGCAGCCGAGTAGACGGGGGCTACACCTTC.

The chain has TRBV9 and TRBJ1-1, with D unclear. Germline-derived CDR1 and CDR2 are SGDLS and YYNGEE. V shed 0 bases and J shed 0 bases, with 3 bases lying between them. The CDR3 spans 13 residues. The CDR3 sequence is CASSVAMNTEAFF. The CDR3 DNA reads as TGTGCCAGCAGCGTAGCTATGAACACTGAAGCTTTCTTT.

The chain employs TRBV7-9 and TRBJ1-2; a weak D match, TRBD1 (5 bases). Between the trimmed V and J ends, which lost 9 bases and 6 bases, there was a span of 20 bases. This CDR3 region has 14 residues. CDR1 SEHNR and CDR2 FQNEAQ come from the germline V gene (reference sequence). The CDR3 loop is CARGPATGVDGYTF. The CDR3 DNA reads TGTGCCAGGGGACCCGCAACAGGAGTAGATGGCTACACCTTC.

This rearrangement joins TRBV5-6 to TRBJ2-1, with TRBD2 matching over 9 bases. The CDR3 contains 15 residues. Germline assignment: CDR1 SGHDT and CDR2 YYEEEE. J gave up 4 bases and V 0 bases, and 2 bases lay outside the gene matches. The CDR3 DNA sequence: TGTGCCAGCAGCTTGGAACTAGCGGGTTACAATGAGCAGTTCTTC. It translates to CASSLELAGYNEQFF.

The V call is TRBV5-4, the J call TRBJ2-7; TRBD2 agrees at 7 bases. This CDR3 is built from 16 residues. The junction had 11 bases not matched to a gene; V was cut back by 0 bases and J by 5 bases. Germline assignment: CDR1 SGHNT and CDR2 YYREEE (reference sequence). The CDR3 region is CASSLDGRERGHEQYF. The CDR3 DNA reads as TGTGCCAGCAGCTTGGATGGGCGGGAGAGGGGCCACGAGCAGTACTTC.